The source of this T cell receptor (beta chain) is a study of spatial heterogeneity in lung cancer. Study-level background: Each unique TCR and UMI combination was seen more than ten times on average in raw reads.

The time point denotes: sample taken at primary tumor resection. Patients with untreated early-stage non-small cell lung cancer, numbering around 71, were the donors. Unsorted samples of tumor, nontumor lung or frozen PBMC had their whole RNA sequenced. In its sample, this clonotype was seen a few times. Its antigen is undetermined. This beta chain appears as a stray read in a library generated for alpha chains; its size is not informative. TCRdb fed the 5' RACE reads into MiXCR, producing one record per CDR3 protein. The table lists about 10,000 distinct CDR3 sequences, approximately 58% of them singletons. Germline V gene sequence: CDR1 SNHLY, CDR2 FYNNEI. Trimming took 2 bases from V and 9 from J, leaving 20 bases between them. This CDR3 is 16 amino acids long. Study results and caveats: Counts that tracked tumor mutation counts were those of expanded intratumoral alpha and beta TCRs. Estimates put coverage of tumor T cells near 7% for alpha and approximately 14% for beta chains.

This TCR was sampled from a female donor with early-stage non-small cell lung cancer. The source material was lung tumor tissue, sampled at surgery. The genes are TRBV2 and TRBJ2-1, with D perhaps TRBD2 (6 bases). This CDR3 reads CASSELLADTRPEQFF. The CDR3, as DNA: TGTGCCAGCAGTGAACTATTAGCGGATACTCGACCTGAGCAGTTCTTC.